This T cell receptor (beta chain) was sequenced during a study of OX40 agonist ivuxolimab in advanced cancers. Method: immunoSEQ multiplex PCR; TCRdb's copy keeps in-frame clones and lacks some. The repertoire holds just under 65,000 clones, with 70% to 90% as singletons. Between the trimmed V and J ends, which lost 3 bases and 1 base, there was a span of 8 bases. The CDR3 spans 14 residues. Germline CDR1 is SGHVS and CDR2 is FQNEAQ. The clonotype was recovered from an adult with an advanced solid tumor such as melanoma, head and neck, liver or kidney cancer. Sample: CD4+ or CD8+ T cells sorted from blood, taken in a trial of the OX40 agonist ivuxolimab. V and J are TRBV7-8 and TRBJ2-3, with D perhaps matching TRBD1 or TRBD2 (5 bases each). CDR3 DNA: TGTGCCAGCAGCTTTTGGGGACGCACAGATACGCAGTATTTT. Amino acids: CASSFWGRTDTQYF.